A selection of T cell receptor beta chains follows, all from one sample in a study of cytomegalovirus exposure and HLA in healthy donors. Data came from immunoSEQ multiplex PCR; TCRdb stores just in-frame clones and leaves some out. The sample data list 55,000 or so clones. Sequencing was performed on PBMCs. The receptor source for this set is a woman in her 30s in good health and CMV-seropositive. CDR3s include the opening cysteine and the closing phenylalanine or tryptophan. Each record gives: V gene, D gene, J gene, CDR3 protein, CDR3 DNA. The D gene is left open where the match is weak.

v_gene: TRBV30; d_gene: TRBD2; j_gene: TRBJ2-7; CDR3aa: CAWSVRRSGRPDEQYF; CDR3nt: TGTGCCTGGAGTGTACGAAGGAGCGGGAGGCCTGACGAGCAGTACTTC
v_gene: TRBV28; d_gene: .; j_gene: TRBJ1-4; CDR3aa: CASSPPRGHNEKLFF; CDR3nt: TGTGCCAGCAGTCCCCCGCGGGGCCATAATGAAAAACTGTTTTTT
v_gene: TRBV6-1; d_gene: .; j_gene: TRBJ2-5; CDR3aa: CASSPQTAQYF; CDR3nt: TGTGCCAGCAGTCCTCAGACAGCCCAGTACTTC
v_gene: TRBV6-5; d_gene: .; j_gene: TRBJ2-5; CDR3aa: CASSSYQETQYF; CDR3nt: TGTGCCAGCAGTTCGTACCAAGAGACCCAGTACTTC
v_gene: TRBV6-1; d_gene: .; j_gene: TRBJ2-3; CDR3aa: CASSEVAGSTDTQYF; CDR3nt: TGTGCCAGCAGTGAAGTTGCGGGGTCCACAGATACGCAGTATTTT
v_gene: TRBV6-1; d_gene: .; j_gene: TRBJ1-4; CDR3aa: CASSPRTGNEKLFF; CDR3nt: TGTGCCAGCAGCCCACGAACCGGGAATGAAAAACTGTTTTTT
v_gene: TRBV6-6; d_gene: .; j_gene: TRBJ2-7; CDR3aa: CASSYQGRTSYEQYF; CDR3nt: TGTGCCAGCAGTTACCAGGGGAGAACTTCCTACGAGCAGTACTTC
v_gene: TRBV7-2; d_gene: .; j_gene: TRBJ2-1; CDR3aa: CASSLEGGTEQFF; CDR3nt: TGTGCCAGCAGCTTAGAAGGCGGAACTGAGCAGTTCTTC
v_gene: TRBV7-9; d_gene: TRBD1; j_gene: TRBJ1-2; CDR3aa: CASSPPGRFQGGDNYGYTF; CDR3nt: TGTGCCAGCAGCCCCCCCGGCAGGTTTCAGGGGGGAGATAACTATGGCTACACCTTC
v_gene: TRBV7-9; d_gene: .; j_gene: TRBJ2-1; CDR3aa: CASSLGNRYNEQFF; CDR3nt: TGTGCCAGCAGCTTAGGAAACAGATACAATGAGCAGTTCTTC
v_gene: TRBV6-6; d_gene: TRBD1; j_gene: TRBJ2-7; CDR3aa: CASSTGTAREQYF; CDR3nt: TGTGCCAGCAGCACCGGGACAGCGAGGGAGCAGTACTTC
v_gene: TRBV19; d_gene: TRBD1; j_gene: TRBJ1-2; CDR3aa: CASNDAGTGSYGYTF; CDR3nt: TGTGCCAGTAATGATGCCGGGACAGGGAGTTATGGCTACACCTTC
v_gene: TRBV11-3; d_gene: TRBD2; j_gene: TRBJ2-2; CDR3aa: CASSFGGVRTGELFF; CDR3nt: TGTGCCAGCAGCTTTGGGGGGGTTCGCACCGGGGAGCTGTTTTTT
v_gene: TRBV6-1; d_gene: .; j_gene: TRBJ2-7; CDR3aa: CASSEAAPSSSYEQYF; CDR3nt: TGTGCCAGCAGTGAAGCAGCTCCCTCGAGCTCCTACGAGCAGTACTTC
v_gene: TRBV7-2; d_gene: TRBD1; j_gene: TRBJ1-6; CDR3aa: CASSRGTGTSPLHF; CDR3nt: TGTGCCAGCAGCCGGGGGACAGGGACTTCACCCCTCCACTTT
v_gene: TRBV30; d_gene: .; j_gene: TRBJ1-4; CDR3aa: CAWSVHGAHEKLFF; CDR3nt: TGTGCCTGGAGTGTACATGGGGCGCATGAAAAACTGTTTTTT
v_gene: TRBV18; d_gene: .; j_gene: TRBJ1-2; CDR3aa: CASSPLRGDGYTF; CDR3nt: TGTGCCAGCTCGCCTCTCCGGGGGGATGGCTACACCTTC
v_gene: TRBV9; d_gene: .; j_gene: TRBJ1-2; CDR3aa: CASSPGVGSYGYTF; CDR3nt: TGTGCCAGCAGCCCAGGGGTCGGAAGCTATGGCTACACCTTC
v_gene: TRBV5-6; d_gene: TRBD1; j_gene: TRBJ1-2; CDR3aa: CASSLGQGPYGYTF; CDR3nt: TGTGCCAGCAGCTTGGGACAGGGGCCCTATGGCTACACCTTC
v_gene: TRBV7-9; d_gene: TRBD1; j_gene: TRBJ2-5; CDR3aa: CASSLGDRGLQETQYF; CDR3nt: TGTGCCAGCAGCTTAGGTGACAGGGGGCTACAAGAGACCCAGTACTTC
v_gene: TRBV5-5; d_gene: .; j_gene: TRBJ2-2; CDR3aa: CASSPTGLMTTGELFF; CDR3nt: TGTGCCAGCAGCCCGACGGGACTCATGACCACCGGGGAGCTGTTTTTT
v_gene: TRBV30; d_gene: .; j_gene: TRBJ2-7; CDR3aa: CAWSAGLSYEQYF; CDR3nt: TGTGCCTGGAGTGCAGGGCTTTCCTACGAGCAGTACTTC
v_gene: TRBV19; d_gene: TRBD1; j_gene: TRBJ2-7; CDR3aa: CASSSGGFYEQYF; CDR3nt: TGTGCCAGTAGCTCAGGGGGCTTCTACGAGCAGTACTTC
v_gene: TRBV19; d_gene: TRBD1; j_gene: TRBJ2-7; CDR3aa: CASSSGQGAYEQYF; CDR3nt: TGTGCCAGTAGTTCCGGACAGGGGGCTTACGAGCAGTACTTC
v_gene: TRBV5-1; d_gene: .; j_gene: TRBJ2-3; CDR3aa: CASSPDIDPDKQYF; CDR3nt: TGCGCCAGCAGCCCTGACATTGACCCAGATAAGCAGTATTTT
v_gene: TRBV4-1; d_gene: .; j_gene: TRBJ2-2; CDR3aa: CASRKAGELFF; CDR3nt: TGCGCCAGCAGAAAAGCGGGGGAGCTGTTTTTT
v_gene: TRBV7-2; d_gene: TRBD1; j_gene: TRBJ1-2; CDR3aa: CASSDDREGYGYTF; CDR3nt: TGTGCCAGCAGCGACGACAGGGAAGGCTATGGCTACACCTTC
v_gene: TRBV5-1; d_gene: .; j_gene: TRBJ1-5; CDR3aa: CASSLRGDSNQPQHF; CDR3nt: TGCGCCAGCAGCTTGCGGGGAGATAGCAATCAGCCCCAGCATTTT
v_gene: TRBV4-2; d_gene: .; j_gene: TRBJ1-4; CDR3aa: CASRYNQGGVEKLFF; CDR3nt: TGTGCCAGCAGGTACAATCAGGGCGGGGTTGAAAAACTGTTTTTT
v_gene: TRBV27; d_gene: .; j_gene: TRBJ2-7; CDR3aa: CASSLVTGHEQYF; CDR3nt: TGTGCCAGCAGTTTAGTAACAGGGCACGAGCAGTACTTC
v_gene: TRBV19; d_gene: TRBD2; j_gene: TRBJ2-1; CDR3aa: CASSIDEASGRFVEQFF; CDR3nt: TGTGCCAGTAGTATAGATGAGGCTAGCGGGAGATTCGTGGAGCAGTTCTTC
v_gene: TRBV9; d_gene: .; j_gene: TRBJ2-7; CDR3aa: CASSQTQPGDEQYF; CDR3nt: TGTGCCAGCAGCCAGACCCAGCCAGGGGACGAGCAGTACTTC
v_gene: TRBV30; d_gene: .; j_gene: TRBJ2-7; CDR3aa: CAWSRPGLQYF; CDR3nt: TGTGCCTGGAGTCGGCCAGGGCTTCAGTACTTC
v_gene: TRBV30; d_gene: .; j_gene: TRBJ2-4; CDR3aa: CAFRQQGMDIQYF; CDR3nt: TGTGCCTTCCGCCAACAGGGAATGGACATTCAGTACTTC
v_gene: TRBV4-2; d_gene: .; j_gene: TRBJ2-7; CDR3aa: CASSPTGRSYEQYF; CDR3nt: TGTGCCAGCAGCCCCACAGGGCGCTCCTACGAGCAGTACTTC
v_gene: TRBV4-1; d_gene: .; j_gene: TRBJ2-7; CDR3aa: CASSQEGRPSAYEQYF; CDR3nt: TGCGCCAGCAGCCAAGAAGGCCGGCCGAGCGCCTACGAGCAGTACTTC
v_gene: TRBV5-4; d_gene: .; j_gene: TRBJ1-1; CDR3aa: CASSYDRNTEAFF; CDR3nt: TGTGCCAGCAGCTACGACAGGAACACTGAAGCTTTCTTT
v_gene: TRBV6-1; d_gene: TRBD1; j_gene: TRBJ2-7; CDR3aa: CASSESAGGAYEQYF; CDR3nt: TGTGCCAGCAGTGAATCGGCAGGGGGTGCTTACGAGCAGTACTTC
v_gene: TRBV7-9; d_gene: TRBD1; j_gene: TRBJ2-1; CDR3aa: CASSFGQGPSNEQFF; CDR3nt: TGTGCCAGCAGCTTCGGACAGGGTCCAAGCAATGAGCAGTTCTTC
v_gene: TRBV5-1; d_gene: .; j_gene: TRBJ1-1; CDR3aa: CASSATGTKMNTEAFF; CDR3nt: TGCGCCAGCAGCGCTACAGGGACCAAAATGAACACTGAAGCTTTCTTT
v_gene: TRBV4-1; d_gene: .; j_gene: TRBJ2-2; CDR3aa: CASTTSGRQNTGELFF; CDR3nt: TGCGCCAGCACCACCTCAGGGCGGCAGAACACCGGGGAGCTGTTTTTT
v_gene: TRBV15; d_gene: TRBD1; j_gene: TRBJ2-7; CDR3aa: CATSSFGQGPTYEQYF; CDR3nt: TGTGCCACCAGCAGTTTCGGACAGGGACCGACCTACGAGCAGTACTTC
v_gene: TRBV11-2; d_gene: .; j_gene: TRBJ1-4; CDR3aa: CASSLASPTNEKLFF; CDR3nt: TGTGCCAGCAGCTTAGCTTCCCCAACTAATGAAAAACTGTTTTTT
v_gene: TRBV19; d_gene: TRBD2; j_gene: TRBJ2-5; CDR3aa: CASSLTSGMGETQYF; CDR3nt: TGTGCCAGTAGTCTTACTAGCGGGATGGGAGAGACCCAGTACTTC
v_gene: TRBV4-1; d_gene: .; j_gene: TRBJ1-1; CDR3aa: CASSLGGENTEAFF; CDR3nt: TGCGCCAGCAGCCTAGGGGGGGAGAACACTGAAGCTTTCTTT
v_gene: TRBV9; d_gene: .; j_gene: TRBJ2-7; CDR3aa: CASSPPGGIYEQYF; CDR3nt: TGTGCCAGCAGCCCTCCGGGGGGCATCTACGAGCAGTACTTC
v_gene: TRBV5-1; d_gene: .; j_gene: TRBJ2-7; CDR3aa: CASSRGQSYEQYF; CDR3nt: TGCGCCAGCAGCCGAGGACAGTCCTACGAGCAGTACTTC
v_gene: TRBV6-6; d_gene: TRBD1; j_gene: TRBJ1-2; CDR3aa: CASSSTGGNYGYTF; CDR3nt: TGTGCCAGCAGTTCGACAGGGGGCAACTATGGCTACACCTTC
v_gene: TRBV18; d_gene: .; j_gene: TRBJ1-1; CDR3aa: CASSPQPGSDTEAFF; CDR3nt: TGTGCCAGCTCACCACAACCAGGGTCGGACACTGAAGCTTTCTTT
v_gene: TRBV5-1; d_gene: .; j_gene: TRBJ1-2; CDR3aa: CASSPVAGANYGYTF; CDR3nt: TGCGCCAGCAGCCCCGTGGCGGGAGCTAACTATGGCTACACCTTC
v_gene: TRBV30; d_gene: TRBD1; j_gene: TRBJ1-1; CDR3aa: CAWGQGDTEAFF; CDR3nt: TGTGCCTGGGGACAGGGGGACACTGAAGCTTTCTTT
v_gene: TRBV29-1; d_gene: TRBD1; j_gene: TRBJ2-7; CDR3aa: CSVAKGQGAREQYF; CDR3nt: TGCAGCGTTGCCAAAGGACAGGGGGCGCGGGAGCAGTACTTC
v_gene: TRBV2; d_gene: TRBD1; j_gene: TRBJ1-2; CDR3aa: CASSGVGQGVVGYTF; CDR3nt: TGTGCCAGCAGTGGTGTGGGACAGGGGGTGGTGGGCTACACCTTC
v_gene: TRBV5-1; d_gene: TRBD2; j_gene: TRBJ2-3; CDR3aa: CASSPRAGDETDTQYF; CDR3nt: TGCGCCAGCAGCCCGAGAGCGGGAGATGAGACAGATACGCAGTATTTT